The 17 T cell receptor beta chains given below trace back to one sample, sequenced in a study of shared clonotypes between healthy human individuals. Assay used: immunoSEQ multiplex PCR; TCRdb lists only in-frame clones, some missing. The sample lists some 1.5 million clones, roughly 95% occurring once. Sequencing was performed on naive CD4+ T cells sorted from blood. Subset indicated: CD45RA+ positively selected. The receptors here all came from a man aged 30 to 45 in good health.

Turning to this clone: The sample carries other DNA sequences with the same CDR3. This rearrangement joins TRBV4-1 to TRBJ2-7; D uncertain. Germline CDR1 MGHRA, CDR2 YSYEKL. Trimming removed 3 bases from V and 1 base from J, with 10 bases in between. The CDR3 extends over 14 amino acids. CDR3 in DNA: TGCGCCAGCAGCCAGGTAACAGTTTCCTACGAGCAGTACTTC. As protein: CASSQVTVSYEQYF.

Comment on this clone: Different DNA sequences within this sample yield the same CDR3. CDR3 sequence: CSVGRNTGELFF. DNA for the CDR3: TGCAGCGTCGGACGGAACACCGGGGAGCTGTTTTTT. The V and J genes are TRBV29-1 and TRBJ2-2; D not resolved. The CDR3 length is 12 residues. Per germline, CDR1 SQVTM and CDR2 ANQGSEA. With 6 bases removed from V and 1 base from J, the gap between germline ends came to 6 bases.

This clone was detected once. The chain recombines TRBV25-1 with TRBJ1-1, with D unresolved. The CDR3 has 13 residues. Per the germline V gene, CDR1 is MGHDK and CDR2 is SYGVNS. Trimming left V 6 bases short and J 2 bases short, with 10 bases between. CDR3 nucleotide sequence: TGTGCCAGCAGCGCTTTAACCAACACTGAAGCTTTCTTT. This translates into CASSALTNTEAFF.

The chain recombines TRBV9 with TRBJ2-7, with a tentative D call TRBD2 (6 bases). From germline, CDR1 is SGDLS and CDR2 YYNGEE. V lost 4 bases, J lost 2 bases, and 13 bases lay in between. CDR3 length: 14 amino acids. The CDR3 loop reads CASSSTSTPYEQYF. CDR3 sequence (DNA): TGTGCCAGCAGCTCAACTAGCACTCCCTACGAGCAGTACTTC.

This clone was seen only once. This chain joins TRBV19 and TRBJ2-3; D is uncertain. Trimming shortened V by 6 bases and J by 0 bases, and 7 bases separated the two germline ends. CDR1 LNHDA and CDR2 SQIVND come from the germline V gene (reference sequence). The CDR3 contains 13 residues. CDR3 sequence reads: CASRISSTDTQYF. In DNA, the CDR3 is TGTGCCAGTAGAATTTCTAGCACAGATACGCAGTATTTT.

The rearrangement uses TRBV29-1 and TRBJ2-7, with D possibly matching TRBD2 (5 bases). The ends were cut back, 4 bases at V and 4 bases at J, with 11 bases in the middle. This CDR3 region has 12 residues. Germline V CDR1 and CDR2: SQVTM, ANQGSEA. CDR3 nucleotides: TGCAGCGTTGCAATACTAGGATACGAGCAGTACTTC. Its translation: CSVAILGYEQYF.

V is TRBV5-1 and J is TRBJ2-1, with 9 nucleotides matching TRBD2. V was pared by 4 bases and J by 5 bases, with 7 bases of the junction left unmatched. The germline V gene has CDR1 SGHRS and CDR2 YFSETQ. The CDR3 sequence is 15 residues long. CDR3 in amino acids: CASSRIAGVNNEQFF. The CDR3 DNA is TGCGCCAGCAGCAGAATAGCGGGAGTAAACAATGAGCAGTTCTTC.

The chain joins TRBV29-1 to TRBJ1-2; D is unclear. CDR3 length: 11 amino acids. In germline, CDR1 is SQVTM, CDR2 ANQGSEA. V lost 2 bases and J lost 3, with 4 bases in between. CDR3 DNA: TGCAGCGTTGAATTGGACTATGGCTACACCTTC. It codes for CSVELDYGYTF.

The gene calls are TRBV28 and TRBJ1-3, with 9 bases matching TRBD1. This CDR3 has 17 residues. The ends lost 5 bases at V and 4 bases at J; junction bases unmatched: 12. CDR1 MDHEN and CDR2 SYDVKM come from the germline V gene. In nucleotides, the CDR3 is TGTGCCAGCAGTGCGGGCGGGACAGGGCTCTCCGGAAACACCATATATTTT. Encoded protein: CASSAGGTGLSGNTIYF.

This rearrangement joins TRBV7-9 to TRBJ2-2; D tentatively reads TRBD1 or TRBD2 (5 bases each). V was clipped by 4 bases and J by 0 bases, with 9 bases between them. This CDR3 has 15 residues. Germline lookup yields CDR1 SEHNR and CDR2 FQNEAQ (reference sequence). The CDR3 spells CASSSGPANTGELFF. The CDR3 DNA sequence: TGTGCCAGCAGCTCGGGACCAGCGAACACCGGGGAGCTGTTTTTT. Drawing the rest from reference TRBV7-9 and TRBJ2-2, the complete variable domain is DTGVSQNPRHKITKRGQNVTFRCDPISEHNRLYWYRQTLGQGPEFLTYFQNEAQLEKSRLLSDRFSAERPKGSFSTLEIQRTEQGDSAMYLCASSSGPANTGELFFGEGSRLTVL.

V is TRBV13 and J is TRBJ2-2; 12 bases match TRBD2. The V segment lost 5 bases and the J segment 0 bases; nucleotides outside the gene matches: 10. Looked up from germline, CDR1 is PRHDT and CDR2 is FYEKMQ (reference sequence). The CDR3 is 19 amino acids. CDR3 sequence reads: CASSPRGASGRANTGELFF. The CDR3 region has the DNA TGTGCCAGCAGCCCCCGCGGGGCTAGCGGGAGGGCGAACACCGGGGAGCTGTTTTTT.

A single count supports this clone. This chain connects TRBV10-3 to TRBJ1-5; D ambiguous. Germline assignment: CDR1 ENHRY and CDR2 SYGVKD. The length of the CDR3 is 17 residues. V dropped 2 bases and J dropped 9 bases, with 23 bases sitting between them. The CDR3 region has the DNA TGTGCCATCAGTGAGATCCCCGGTCACTCCGTTATAAGGCCCCAGCATTTT. This codes for CAISEIPGHSVIRPQHF.

This chain links TRBV19 with TRBJ2-5, with D uncertain. The CDR3 contains 12 residues. Trimming removed 5 bases from V and 5 bases from J, with 9 bases in between. The germline gives CDR1 LNHDA, CDR2 SQIVND (reference sequence). CDR3 amino acids: CASSYLFETQYF. The DNA for the CDR3 is TGTGCCAGTAGTTACTTGTTTGAGACCCAGTACTTC.

This chain links TRBV6-5 with TRBJ2-7, with D maybe TRBD1 (6 bases). V was pared by 6 bases and J by 5 bases, with 20 bases between. This CDR3 region has 15 residues. Germline CDR1 MNHEY, CDR2 SVGAGI. The CDR3 coding sequence is TGTGCCAGCAGCCCTGTTCTACTGGCAGGGGACGAGCAGTACTTC. Translated: CASSPVLLAGDEQYF.

The CDR3 sequence is CASSLGLAGFQETQYF. CDR3 sequence (DNA): TGTGCCAGCAGCTTAGGTTTAGCGGGTTTCCAAGAGACCCAGTACTTC. The chain uses TRBV7-7 and TRBJ2-5; TRBD2 aligns across 7 bases. CDR1 and CDR2 from the germline V gene are SSHAT and FNYEAQ (reference sequence). The CDR3 is made up of 16 amino acids. With V trimmed by 1 base and J by 1 base, 6 bases remained unmatched. Full variable domain (outside the CDR3, taken from reference TRBV7-7 and TRBJ2-5): GAGVSQSPRYKVTKRGQDVTLRCDPISSHATLYWYQQALGQGPEFLTYFNYEAQPDKSGLPSDRFSAERPEGSISTLTIQRTEQRDSAMYRCASSLGLAGFQETQYFGPGTRLLVL.

The chain employs TRBV9 and TRBJ1-5, with a possible D match to TRBD1 (6 bases). Germline loops: CDR1 SGDLS, CDR2 YYNGEE. There are 14 residues in the CDR3. The V end was cut by 0 bases, the J end by 4 bases, with 8 bases between. In nucleotides, the CDR3 is TGTGCCAGCAGCGTAGGGACAGCTAATCAGCCCCAGCATTTT. Translation gives CASSVGTANQPQHF.

The J gene is TRBJ2-1, the V gene TRBV18; 10 nucleotides line up with TRBD2. The V and J ends lost 1 base and 0 bases, in that order; junction bases with no gene match: 6. Germline V gives CDR1 KGHSH, CDR2 LQKENI. The CDR3 runs 18 residues. Here the CDR3 DNA reads TGTGCCAGCTCACCACTCCCAGCGGGAGGGCTCTCCTACAATGAGCAGTTCTTC. Amino acid sequence: CASSPLPAGGLSYNEQFF.